These T cell receptor beta chains were read from a single sample in a study of cytomegalovirus exposure and HLA in healthy donors. TCRdb's table, derived via immunoSEQ multiplex PCR, lists solely in-frame clones and lacks some. The sample has fewer than 150,000 clones, roughly 80% seen once. The sequenced sample consisted of PBMCs. These receptors came from a man aged 35-49 years in good health and CMV-seronegative. Each CDR3 is given with its conserved first and last residue. The D gene is left open where the match is weak. The listing skips clone size in some rows; elsewhere it reads once, few, many or a size class.

j_gene,abundance,d_gene,v_gene,CDR3aa,CDR3nt
TRBJ2-1,.,TRBD1,TRBV5-6,CASSLGGQGATEQFF,TGTGCCAGCAGCTTGGGGGGACAGGGGGCGACTGAGCAGTTCTTC
TRBJ1-2,.,TRBD1,TRBV6-5,CASSYSSGGYGYTF,TGTGCCAGCAGTTACTCTTCAGGGGGCTACGGCTACACCTTC
TRBJ2-1,.,.,TRBV2,CASSERALTLNEQFF,TGTGCCAGCAGTGAGCGGGCCCTGACTCTCAATGAGCAGTTCTTC
TRBJ2-5,.,TRBD1,TRBV6-6,CASSLPGTGLETQYF,TGTGCCAGCAGTTTACCCGGGACAGGGCTCGAGACCCAGTACTTC
TRBJ1-3,.,.,TRBV27,CASSRTGYSGNTIYF,TGTGCCAGCAGCCGAACAGGGTACTCTGGAAACACCATATATTTT
TRBJ2-2,few,.,TRBV11-2,CASSLALRTGELFF,TGTGCCAGCAGCTTAGCTTTGAGAACCGGGGAGCTGTTTTTT
TRBJ1-4,.,TRBD1,TRBV28,CASSTQGQGGEKLFF,TGTGCCAGCAGTACCCAAGGACAGGGGGGTGAAAAACTGTTTTTT
TRBJ1-5,few,.,TRBV7-9,CASSLDGFNQPQHF,TGTGCCAGCAGCTTAGACGGGTTCAATCAGCCCCAGCATTTT
TRBJ2-5,.,.,TRBV6-1,CASSQGNYPTQETQYF,TGTGCCAGCAGTCAAGGGAACTACCCAACCCAAGAGACCCAGTACTTC
TRBJ2-3,.,TRBD2,TRBV7-6,CASSLGQGGDTQYF,TGTGCCAGCAGCTTAGGCCAGGGAGGGGATACGCAGTATTTT
TRBJ2-7,once,TRBD2,TRBV4-1,CASSQGPAGAYEQYF,TGCGCCAGCAGCCAAGGCCCAGCGGGGGCCTACGAGCAGTACTTC
TRBJ2-3,few,.,TRBV5-1,CASSSGQKADTQYF,TGCGCCAGCAGCTCCGGACAGAAGGCAGATACGCAGTATTTT
TRBJ2-7,.,TRBD1,TRBV7-9,CASSRDSPQQYF,TGTGCCAGCAGTCGGGACAGTCCCCAGCAGTACTTC
TRBJ1-5,few,.,TRBV6-5,CASSYSNTGNQPQHF,TGTGCCAGCAGTTACTCAAATACAGGGAATCAGCCCCAGCATTTT
TRBJ2-7,.,.,TRBV5-1,CASRLSTTSYEQYF,TGCGCCAGCAGATTATCGACAACGTCCTACGAGCAGTACTTC
TRBJ2-7,.,TRBD1,TRBV6-5,CASSRGRDRGYEQYF,TGTGCCAGCAGCCGGGGAAGGGACAGGGGCTACGAGCAGTACTTC
TRBJ1-2,.,.,TRBV5-6,CASSWQRENYGYTF,TGTGCCAGCAGCTGGCAGCGAGAAAACTATGGCTACACCTTC
TRBJ2-5,.,TRBD1,TRBV5-1,CASSLERTGVETQYF,TGCGCCAGCAGCTTGGAAAGGACAGGGGTAGAGACCCAGTACTTC
TRBJ2-1,.,TRBD2,TRBV13,CASRLPGGNEQFF,TGTGCCAGCAGGTTGCCGGGGGGGAATGAGCAGTTCTTC
TRBJ2-1,.,.,TRBV5-1,CASSSGSLAGPYNEQFF,TGCGCCAGCAGCTCCGGGAGTTTGGCAGGACCCTACAATGAGCAGTTCTTC
TRBJ2-3,.,TRBD2,TRBV10-1,CASSVAGADTQYF,TGCGCCAGCAGTGTAGCGGGAGCGGATACGCAGTATTTT
TRBJ2-3,.,TRBD2,TRBV5-4,CASSYPGLAGSTDTQYF,TGTGCCAGCAGCTACCCGGGACTAGCGGGGAGCACAGATACGCAGTATTTT
TRBJ1-4,.,.,TRBV5-1,CASSWDGREEKLFF,TGCGCCAGCAGCTGGGACGGGAGGGAGGAAAAACTGTTTTTT
TRBJ1-2,few,TRBD1,TRBV6-5,CASRETGVGYGYTF,TGTGCCAGCAGAGAGACAGGGGTCGGGTATGGCTACACCTTC
TRBJ2-3,.,TRBD2,TRBV5-4,CASSLRAGAGTDTQYF,TGTGCCAGCAGCTTGCGAGCGGGAGCGGGCACAGATACGCAGTATTTT
TRBJ2-5,.,TRBD1,TRBV9,CASSPRQGFGETQYF,TGTGCCAGCAGCCCCCGACAGGGTTTTGGGGAGACCCAGTACTTC
TRBJ1-5,.,.,TRBV6-7,CASSYSNRCPSAPQHF,TGTGCCAGCAGTTACTCTAACAGGTGCCCGAGTGCGCCCCAGCATTTT
TRBJ2-7,.,TRBD2,TRBV18,CASSPPFGGGRTYEQYF,TGTGCCAGCTCACCACCGTTCGGCGGCGGGAGAACCTACGAGCAGTACTTC
TRBJ1-2,few,.,TRBV28,CASSGAQGWGYTF,TGTGCCAGCAGTGGGGCTCAGGGGTGGGGCTACACCTTC
TRBJ2-7,.,TRBD2,TRBV5-1,CASSIAGGPSYEQYF,TGCGCCAGCAGCATAGCGGGGGGGCCCTCCTACGAGCAGTACTTC
TRBJ1-4,.,.,TRBV5-1,CASSSRGGATNEKLFF,TGCGCCAGCAGCTCCCGAGGGGGGGCAACTAATGAAAAACTGTTTTTT
TRBJ2-2,few,.,TRBV5-4,CASSVGGMVTGELFF,TGTGCCAGCAGCGTAGGGGGAATGGTAACCGGGGAGCTGTTTTTT
TRBJ2-5,once,.,TRBV5-4,CASSRERGLQETQYF,TGTGCCAGCAGCCGTGAAAGGGGCCTCCAAGAGACCCAGTACTTC
TRBJ2-1,.,TRBD2,TRBV7-7,CASSEREANEQFF,TGTGCCAGCAGCGAGCGGGAGGCCAATGAGCAGTTCTTC
TRBJ2-5,.,.,TRBV7-6,CASSSSSVGETQYF,TGTGCCAGCAGCTCCTCTAGCGTCGGAGAGACCCAGTACTTC
TRBJ1-5,.,TRBD1,TRBV7-2,CASSRQGDQPQHF,TGTGCCAGCAGCCGACAGGGTGATCAGCCCCAGCATTTT
TRBJ2-3,.,TRBD2,TRBV12-5,CASAESRLAGADTQYF,TGTGCTAGTGCCGAATCCCGACTAGCGGGAGCGGATACGCAGTATTTT
TRBJ2-7,once,.,TRBV5-1,CASKAGPTSYEQYF,TGCGCCAGCAAAGCGGGCCCTACCTCCTACGAGCAGTACTTC
TRBJ2-1,.,.,TRBV18,CASSPRGSSYNEQFF,TGTGCCAGCTCACCCCGGGGGAGCTCCTACAATGAGCAGTTCTTC
TRBJ1-2,.,TRBD1,TRBV7-9,CASSLAQGGTGYTF,TGTGCCAGCAGCTTAGCCCAGGGGGGTACTGGCTACACCTTC
TRBJ2-5,once,TRBD1,TRBV5-4,CASSLRTGAETQYF,TGTGCCAGCAGCTTGAGGACAGGGGCAGAGACCCAGTACTTC
TRBJ1-1,few,TRBD1,TRBV2,CASSIRQGNTEAFF,TGTGCCAGCAGTATCAGACAGGGGAACACTGAAGCTTTCTTT
TRBJ1-5,.,TRBD1,TRBV29-1,CSVGQENQPQHF,TGCAGCGTCGGACAGGAGAATCAGCCCCAGCATTTT
TRBJ1-1,.,.,TRBV14,CASSRRPGGVSLNTEAFF,TGTGCCAGCAGCCGGAGGCCCGGGGGAGTTAGCCTGAACACTGAAGCTTTCTTT
TRBJ1-2,.,.,TRBV15,CATSQEGWDVGYTF,TGTGCCACCAGCCAAGAGGGTTGGGATGTGGGCTACACCTTC
TRBJ1-2,few,TRBD1,TRBV6-5,CASSYSGRGRDGYTF,TGTGCCAGCAGTTACTCGGGCAGGGGGCGCGATGGCTACACCTTC
TRBJ2-7,.,TRBD2,TRBV27,CASRGGGLAGYEQYF,TGTGCCAGCAGAGGGGGCGGGCTAGCGGGGTACGAGCAGTACTTC
TRBJ1-6,.,.,TRBV9,CASSVDAEGNSPLHF,TGTGCCAGCAGCGTAGACGCGGAGGGAAATTCACCCCTCCACTTT
TRBJ1-1,.,TRBD1,TRBV5-1,CASSLGGTGRDTEAFF,TGCGCCAGCAGCTTGGGGGGGACAGGGAGGGACACTGAAGCTTTCTTT